This is a list of T cell receptor beta chains from one sample in a study of blood T cell repertoires in COVID-19. Some clones are missing from TCRdb's copy, which holds only in-frame ones; the method was immunoSEQ multiplex PCR. The table shows tens of thousands of clones, with about 88% occurring only once. Sequences were obtained from PBMCs or T cells enriched from blood (not recorded which). These receptors originate from a woman aged 40 to 50 who had recovered from COVID-19. CDR3s include the opening cysteine and the closing phenylalanine or tryptophan. A D gene is named only where the DNA matches it firmly. Part of the rows lack a size; the others show once, few, many or a class for expanded clones.

-	TRBV16	TRBD1	TRBJ1-5	TGTGCCAGCAGCCAATCGACAGGGAGTGGACAGCCCCAGCATTTT	CASSQSTGSGQPQHF
-	TRBV7-2	TRBD1	TRBJ1-2	TGTGCCAGCAGCTTGGGAGTCCCAGGGGGCAGGTTTGGCTACACCTTC	CASSLGVPGGRFGYTF
-	TRBV5-1	-	TRBJ1-1	TGCGCCAGCAGCTTGGTTGGCCAATGGAACACTGAAGCTTTCTTT	CASSLVGQWNTEAFF
-	TRBV3-1/TRBV3-2	TRBD2	TRBJ2-7	TGTGCCAGCAGCCACCCTAGCGGGGGGACCTACGAGCAGTACTTC	CASSHPSGGTYEQYF
-	TRBV28	TRBD1	TRBJ1-2	TGTGCCAGCATTAAACAGGGGGCCGGCTACACCTTC	CASIKQGAGYTF
-	TRBV6-5	TRBD1	TRBJ1-2	TGTGCCAGCAGTTATGGGACAGGGAAAGGCTACACCTTC	CASSYGTGKGYTF
-	TRBV3-1/TRBV3-2	TRBD2	TRBJ2-1	TGTGCCAGCAGCCCAACTAGCGGGGGGGGCTACAATGAGCAGTTCTTC	CASSPTSGGGYNEQFF
-	TRBV5-4	TRBD1	TRBJ2-2	TGTGCCACTACTACGGGACAGGGACGGACCGGGGAGCTGTTTTTT	CATTTGQGRTGELFF
-	TRBV13	TRBD1	TRBJ1-2	TGTGCCAGCAGCTTAGCAACAGGGGGAATCTACGGCTACACCTTC	CASSLATGGIYGYTF
-	TRBV5-4	TRBD1	TRBJ1-2	TGTGCCAGCAGCCGACAGGGAAGCGGCTACACCTTC	CASSRQGSGYTF
-	TRBV11-3	-	TRBJ1-2	TGTGCCAGCAGCTTAGATCGGGGGGCCGTTTTCGGCTACACCTTC	CASSLDRGAVFGYTF
-	TRBV5-4	-	TRBJ2-1	TGTGCCAGCAGCTTGGTCAGAGGGTCCATATACAATGAGCAGTTCTTC	CASSLVRGSIYNEQFF
-	TRBV27	-	TRBJ2-7	TGTGCCAGCAGTTTTAGCGTGGGGACCTACGAGCAGTACTTC	CASSFSVGTYEQYF
-	TRBV27	-	TRBJ1-5	TGTGCCAGCAGTCCTGCGAGAGGGCTAAATCAGCCCCAGCATTTT	CASSPARGLNQPQHF
-	TRBV14	-	TRBJ2-7	TGTGCCAGCAACCAAGGGGGACTCGGGCAGTACTTC	CASNQGGLGQYF
once	TRBV7-3	TRBD2	TRBJ2-7	TGTGCCAGCAGCTTATACGCGGGGGACTCCTACGAGCAGTACTTC	CASSLYAGDSYEQYF
few	TRBV3-1/TRBV3-2	-	TRBJ1-6	TGTGCCAGCAGCCAGCGGCAGGGAAATTCACCCCTCCACTTT	CASSQRQGNSPLHF
-	TRBV5-8	-	TRBJ1-2	TGTGCCAGCAGCCGGACAGTACTCTATGGCTACACCTTC	CASSRTVLYGYTF